The 27 T cell receptor beta chains listed next were all sequenced from one sample in a study of T cells in localized non-small cell lung cancer. Method: immunoSEQ multiplex PCR; TCRdb's copy keeps in-frame clones and lacks some. In the table there are 4,500 to 5,500 clones, 30% of which are singletons. Sequencing was performed on lung tumor tissue, taken before any cancer treatment. The origin of the receptors is a male donor older than 55 with stage I lung adenocarcinoma.

By frequency in the sample, this clone is medium-sized. The chain carries TRBV30 and TRBJ2-2; D is possibly TRBD1 or TRBD2 (5 bases each). The ends were cut back, 1 base at V and 6 bases at J, with 15 bases in the middle. CDR1 is GTSNPN, CDR2 SVGIG, per germline (reference sequence). This CDR3 is 15 amino acids long. DNA of the CDR3: TGTGCCTGGAGTGAGCAGGGACCGATAGCCGGGGAGCTGTTTTTT. Translated: CAWSEQGPIAGELFF.

This clone has only a few counts. In nucleotides, the CDR3 is TGTGCCAGCAGCCTCAGGGGGCCGGGCACCGGGGAGCTGTTTTTT. Translating gives CASSLRGPGTGELFF. This rearrangement joins TRBV6-8 to TRBJ2-2, with 8 bases matching TRBD1. Germline CDR1 MNHGY, CDR2 SAAAGT. The CDR3 loop spans 15 amino acids. V was pared by 6 bases and J by 4 bases, with 7 bases of the junction left unmatched.

This clone was counted a few times. The J gene is TRBJ2-3, the V gene TRBV6-8, with D tentatively TRBD2 (5 bases). Germline values: CDR1 MNHGY, CDR2 SAAAGT. CDR3 length: 12 residues. V lost 5 bases, J lost 6 bases, and 9 bases lay in between. CDR3 sequence: CASSLSGDTQYF. The CDR3 nucleotides read TGTGCCAGCAGTCTCTCGGGGGATACGCAGTATTTT.

The chain joins TRBV12-5 to TRBJ2-3, with D tentatively TRBD1 (5 bases). CDR3 length: 15 amino acids. Germline V gene sequence: CDR1 LGHNT, CDR2 FRNRAP. In nucleotides, the CDR3 is TGTGCCATCACTACCGGCCAGGGCTGGACAGATACGCAGTATTTT. Its protein is CAITTGQGWTDTQYF.

This clone was seen more than once but under ten times. The chain links TRBV19 to TRBJ2-7; 9 nucleotides match TRBD1. The CDR3 has 15 amino acids. From germline, CDR1 is LNHDA and CDR2 SQIVND (reference sequence). With V trimmed by 1 base and J by 5 bases, 6 bases remained unmatched. CDR3 protein: CASSIVGTGSHEQYF. DNA for the CDR3: TGTGCCAGTAGTATAGTAGGGACAGGGTCCCACGAGCAGTACTTC.

For this clone: Other DNA sequences in this specimen translate into the identical CDR3. The chain couples TRBV11-3 to TRBJ2-7, with D possibly TRBD2 on 5 matching bases. This CDR3 has 14 amino acids. The ends were cut back, 1 base at V and 3 bases at J, with 10 bases in the middle. Germline CDR1 SGHNT, CDR2 YENEEA. In DNA, the CDR3 is TGTGCCAGCAGCTTAGGCGGGCAAAGCTACGAGCAGTACTTC. Translated: CASSLGGQSYEQYF. The full variable domain, completed using reference TRBV11-3 and TRBJ2-7, is EAGVVQSPRYKIIEKKQPVAFWCNPISGHNTLYWYLQNLGQGPELLIRYENEEAVDDSQLPKDRFSAERLKGVDSTLKIQPAELGDSAVYLCASSLGGQSYEQYFGPGTRLTVT.

The CDR3 is CASSEQESSGNTIYF. The DNA for the CDR3 is TGTGCCAGCAGCGAACAGGAGTCCTCTGGAAACACCATATATTTT. This rearrangement joins TRBV11-3 to TRBJ1-3, with D possibly TRBD1 on 5 matching bases. Per germline, CDR1 SGHNT and CDR2 YENEEA. Trimming took off 5 bases at V and 0 bases at J, with 11 bases between the two ends. The CDR3 is 15 amino acids.

This clone has a single count. CDR3 sequence: CASSDRDSTGELFF. The CDR3 DNA reads as TGTGCCAGCAGTGACCGGGACTCGACCGGGGAGCTGTTTTTT. This sequence joins TRBV25-1 and TRBJ2-2; the D gene is possibly TRBD2 (6 bases). The CDR3 extends over 14 amino acids. The V gene's germline CDR1 is MGHDK and CDR2 SYGVNS. The germline V and J ends were trimmed by 3 bases and 5 bases, with 10 bases remaining between them.

The chain carries TRBV2 and TRBJ2-2, with TRBD2 as a possible D gene (5 bases). Germline loops: CDR1 SNHLY, CDR2 FYNNEI. The CDR3 is 14 residues long. Trimming cost V 4 bases and J 6 bases, with 12 bases left between them. The CDR3 reads CASSVGALAGELFF. The CDR3 nucleotides are TGTGCCAGCAGTGTGGGAGCTTTAGCCGGGGAGCTGTTTTTT.

This clone is judged medium-sized. The V call is TRBV6-8, the J call TRBJ2-7, with 7 positions matching TRBD1. Unmatched junction bases numbered 5, after V lost 6 bases and J lost 3 bases. The CDR3 sequence is 13 residues long. Germline CDR1 is MNHGY and CDR2 is SAAAGT. CDR3 residues: CASSRDRDYEQYF. Written as DNA, the CDR3 is TGTGCCAGCAGCCGCGACAGGGACTACGAGCAGTACTTC.

The chain links TRBV5-1 to TRBJ1-5, with TRBD1 matching 8 bases. Germline CDR1 and CDR2: SGHRS and YFSETQ. J was trimmed by 5 bases and V by 4 bases; bases with no gene match: 5. This CDR3 region has 14 residues. The CDR3 loop is CASSVGQGDQPQHF. The CDR3 DNA follows: TGCGCCAGCAGCGTCGGACAGGGCGATCAGCCCCAGCATTTT.

This clone is judged medium-sized. This sequence joins TRBV9 and TRBJ2-7; D is possibly TRBD1 or TRBD2 (7 bases each). Deletions cut 4 bases from V and 3 bases from J, with 23 bases between. This CDR3 spans 17 amino acids. CDR1 is SGDLS, CDR2 YYNGEE, per germline. The CDR3 DNA reads as TGTGCCAGCAGCCCCCGGAGCGGGACAGTGTCGTTCTACGAGCAGTACTTC. Its translation: CASSPRSGTVSFYEQYF.

This clone is labeled medium-sized. The V call is TRBV6-8, the J call TRBJ1-3; no firm D call. V was shortened by 2 bases and J by 5 bases, with 4 bases between the two germline ends. The length of the CDR3 is 12 residues. Germline V gives CDR1 MNHGY, CDR2 SAAAGT. The CDR3 sequence is CASSYPRNTIYF. As DNA, the CDR3 is TGTGCCAGCAGTTACCCGAGAAACACCATATATTTT.

The V call is TRBV9, the J call TRBJ1-1, with D maybe TRBD1 (6 bases). The V gene lost 3 bases and the J gene lost 4 bases, with 7 bases spanning the gap. Germline CDR1 is SGDLS and CDR2 is YYNGEE. The CDR3 runs to 12 residues. The CDR3 loop reads CASSAGATEAFF. The DNA for the CDR3 is TGTGCCAGCAGCGCAGGGGCCACTGAAGCTTTCTTT.

This clone is deemed medium-sized (0.01 to 0.1%). This chain uses TRBV11-3 with TRBJ2-2; no clear D. Germline assignment: CDR1 SGHNT and CDR2 YENEEA. The V end lost 3 bases, the J end lost 4 bases, and 9 bases lay between the germline ends. The CDR3 has 14 amino acids. CDR3 residues: CASSFADSTGELFF. The CDR3 nucleotides are TGTGCCAGCAGCTTCGCAGACTCCACCGGGGAGCTGTTTTTT. The full variable domain, completed using reference TRBV11-3 and TRBJ2-2, is EAGVVQSPRYKIIEKKQPVAFWCNPISGHNTLYWYLQNLGQGPELLIRYENEEAVDDSQLPKDRFSAERLKGVDSTLKIQPAELGDSAVYLCASSFADSTGELFFGEGSRLTVL.

As DNA, the CDR3 is TGTGCCAGCTCACCACCGGGGGGCAATGAGCAGTTCTTC. It yields the protein CASSPPGGNEQFF. This sequence joins TRBV18 and TRBJ2-1; D perhaps matches TRBD2 (6 bases). Trimming removed 0 bases from V and 6 bases from J, with 6 bases in between. The CDR3 runs to 13 residues. Germline CDR1 reads KGHSH; CDR2 reads LQKENI.

The chain combines TRBV19 with TRBJ2-3, with a weak D call TRBD2 (5 bases). Between the trimmed V and J ends, which lost 3 bases and 5 bases, there was a span of 12 bases. Germline CDR1 and CDR2: LNHDA and SQIVND (reference sequence). The CDR3 has 14 amino acids. CDR3 amino acids: CASSMQGRGDTQYF. The CDR3 nucleotides are TGTGCCAGTAGTATGCAAGGACGGGGAGATACGCAGTATTTT.

The chain couples TRBV19 to TRBJ1-6; D gene unclear. The CDR3 is 15 amino acids. Trimming cost V 0 bases and J 6 bases, with 9 bases left between them. Germline assignment: CDR1 LNHDA and CDR2 SQIVND (reference sequence). The CDR3 DNA is TGTGCCAGTAGTATAGATTGGGAGCTTAATTCACCCCTCCACTTT. This sequence encodes CASSIDWELNSPLHF.

Sample share makes this clone medium-sized. The chain recombines TRBV6-8 with TRBJ2-1, with 10 positions matching TRBD1. Looked up from germline, CDR1 is MNHGY and CDR2 is SAAAGT. The V segment lost 4 bases and the J segment 7 bases; nucleotides outside the gene matches: 7. The CDR3 is 15 residues long. The CDR3 loop is CASSFPGQGYNEQFF. Here the CDR3 DNA reads TGTGCCAGCAGTTTTCCGGGACAGGGGTATAATGAGCAGTTCTTC.

The rearrangement links TRBV29-1 to TRBJ1-1, with D possibly TRBD1 on 5 matching bases. Trimming took off 5 bases at V and 0 bases at J, with 10 bases between the two ends. The CDR3 sequence is 13 residues long. Per the germline V gene, CDR1 is SQVTM and CDR2 is ANQGSEA. The chain's CDR3 is CSVTEGMNTEAFF. The CDR3 DNA is TGCAGCGTTACTGAGGGGATGAACACTGAAGCTTTCTTT.

This clone appeared a few times. CDR3 residues: CASGSDHNSPLHF. DNA of the CDR3: TGTGCCAGCGGATCGGACCATAATTCACCCCTCCACTTT. The chain links TRBV6-8 to TRBJ1-6; D unclear. The CDR3 sequence is 13 residues long. Germline V lookup: CDR1 MNHGY, CDR2 SAAAGT. Between the trimmed V and J ends, which lost 8 bases and 5 bases, there was a span of 10 bases.

J is TRBJ2-2 and V is TRBV11-3, with TRBD2 matching over 10 bases. Germline trimming cut 3 bases from V and 11 bases from J; bases unmatched to any gene: 12. The CDR3 runs 16 residues. Germline loops: CDR1 SGHNT, CDR2 YENEEA. CDR3 in DNA: TGTGCCAGCAGCTTGACGCTAGCGGGGGCTCGTCAAGAGCTGTTTTTT. This sequence encodes CASSLTLAGARQELFF.

By sample share, this clone is medium-sized. The chain is built from TRBV11-3 and TRBJ2-1, with a tentative D call TRBD2 (6 bases). Germline V lookup: CDR1 SGHNT, CDR2 YENEEA. Trimming removed 5 bases at V and 1 base at J, with 12 bases between. This CDR3 region has 15 residues. The CDR3 reads CASSPGTPSYNEQFF. As DNA, the CDR3 is TGTGCCAGCAGCCCAGGGACTCCTTCCTACAATGAGCAGTTCTTC.

The chain has TRBV5-1 and TRBJ2-7; weak D call: TRBD1 (5 bases). V lost 6 bases and J 6 bases, leaving 19 bases between the germline ends. The length of the CDR3 is 14 residues. Germline loops: CDR1 SGHRS, CDR2 YFSETQ. The CDR3 reads CASNPVGQVGEQYF. The CDR3 DNA sequence: TGCGCCAGCAACCCCGTAGGACAAGTCGGCGAGCAGTACTTC.

There are a few counts of this clone. The chain carries TRBV6-1 and TRBJ2-1; 7 bases agree with TRBD2. The junction had 0 bases not matched to a gene; V was cut back by 1 base and J by 6 bases. The CDR3 spans 13 residues. Germline lookup yields CDR1 MNHNS and CDR2 SASEGT. The DNA for the CDR3 is TGTGCCAGCAGTGAAGGGGGGGGCAATGAGCAGTTCTTC. Encoded protein: CASSEGGGNEQFF.

The chain combines TRBV9 with TRBJ2-3; D is uncertain. Germline V gene data show CDR1 as SGDLS and CDR2 as YYNGEE. This CDR3 has 14 residues. V shed 4 bases and J shed 0 bases, with 9 bases lying between them. The CDR3 reads CASSPIASTDTQYF. The CDR3 region has the DNA TGTGCCAGCAGCCCGATTGCTAGCACAGATACGCAGTATTTT.

This chain connects TRBV11-3 to TRBJ1-1; TRBD1 is a possible D gene (6 bases). V was clipped by 3 bases and J by 3 bases, with 17 bases between them. This CDR3 region has 16 residues. CDR1 is SGHNT, CDR2 YENEEA, per germline. CDR3 sequence (DNA): TGTGCCAGCAGCTTGGGGGGGCGGACGTTCGACACTGAAGCTTTCTTT. Its translation: CASSLGGRTFDTEAFF.